This T cell receptor (beta chain) was found in a study of blood T cell repertoires in COVID-19. This clone has a handful of counts. Clones were read by immunoSEQ multiplex PCR, and TCRdb kept only the in-frame ones, dropping some. Of around 250,000 clones listed, approximately 82% are singletons. Germline CDR1 ENHRY, CDR2 SYGVKD. The CDR3 runs to 14 residues. Trimming took off 10 bases at V and 0 bases at J, with 13 bases between the two ends. The sequence was obtained from a woman over 75 with acute or convalescent COVID-19. Sequencing input: peripheral blood. The chain carries TRBV10-3 and TRBJ1-5, with D possibly TRBD1 on 6 matching bases. CDR3 sequence: CATGTPYSNQPQHF. For the CDR3, the DNA is TGTGCCACCGGGACACCTTATAGCAATCAGCCCCAGCATTTT.